This T cell receptor (beta chain) emerged from a study of blood T cell repertoires in COVID-19. Study-level information: Sites across the United States, Italy and Spain contributed samples from acute and convalescent COVID-19. PBMCs, B-cell-depleted T cells, or T cells were the source of the cDNA or gDNA that made up the material.

The CDR3 has 12 residues. Looked up from germline, CDR1 is KGHDR and CDR2 is SFDVKD. V lost 9 bases to trimming and J lost 6 bases, with 11 bases between them. This clone occurred once. Per the original data handling: Amplification with reference gene primers provided the estimates of nucleated cell counts. This table comes from immunoSEQ multiplex PCR, and its TCRdb copy is limited to in-frame clones, with some not included. V, J and clone size were drawn from that table, and D and trimming were deduced from the DNA. The profile shows under 150,000 clones, around 90% of them singletons. The source material was peripheral blood. The genes are TRBV24-1 and TRBJ1-5; D gene uncertain. The source is a woman between 50 and 59 years old with acute or convalescent COVID-19. For the CDR3, the DNA is TGTGCCACCGCGGCGGGTAGTCAGCCCCAGCATTTT. Translation: CATAAGSQPQHF.